This T cell receptor (beta chain) emerged from a study of long-term antiretroviral therapy in people with HIV. Study-wide points: Those clones which expanded before ART made up the dominant part of the repertoire at all time points. Controls exceeded HIV repertoires in CDR3 length range.

Trimming removed 2 bases from V and 13 bases from J; junction bases left unmatched: 5. CDR3 size: 13 residues. Germline loops: CDR1 LNHDA, CDR2 SQIVND (reference sequence). Comment on this clone: Its antigen is unknown.

A v3.0 immunoSEQ assay was performed at survey level. Produced via immunoSEQ multiplex PCR; TCRdb's table is partial and in-frame only. This sample carries more than 25,000 clones, more than 85% of them seen once, and the ten largest clones take 5.5% to 7%. Each donor provided at least one pre-ART PBMC sample and at least two post-ART PBMC samples. There were no participants with HIV treated outside the United States. The source of this sequence is a woman between 40 and 55 years old with HIV. The chain is built from TRBV19 and TRBJ1-6; 7 nucleotides align to TRBD1. Sequenced material: unsorted PBMCs, taken approximately 6.5 years after starting antiretroviral therapy. The CDR3 loop reads CASSITHRGPLHF. CDR3 in DNA: TGTGCCAGTAGTATAACCCACAGGGGTCCCCTCCACTTT. Filled out from reference TRBV19 and TRBJ1-6, the complete variable domain reads DGGITQSPKYLFRKEGQNVTLSCEQNLNHDAMYWYRQDPGQGLRLIYYSQIVNDFQKGDIAEGYSVSREKKESFPLTVTSAQKNPTAFYLCASSITHRGPLHFGNGTRLTVT.